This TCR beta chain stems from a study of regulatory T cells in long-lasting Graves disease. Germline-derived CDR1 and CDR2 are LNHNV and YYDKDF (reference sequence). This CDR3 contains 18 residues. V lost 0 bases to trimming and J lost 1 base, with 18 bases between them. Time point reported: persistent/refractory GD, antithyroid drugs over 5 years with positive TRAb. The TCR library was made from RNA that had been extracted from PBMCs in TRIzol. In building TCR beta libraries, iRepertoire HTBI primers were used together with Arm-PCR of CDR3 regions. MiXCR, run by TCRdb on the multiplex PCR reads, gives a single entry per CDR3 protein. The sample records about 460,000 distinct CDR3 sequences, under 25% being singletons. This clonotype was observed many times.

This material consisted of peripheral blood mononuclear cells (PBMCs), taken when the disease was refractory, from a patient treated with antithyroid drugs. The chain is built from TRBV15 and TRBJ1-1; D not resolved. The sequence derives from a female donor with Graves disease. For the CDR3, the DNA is TGTGCCACCAGCAGAGAGATGCCCGGACGGGGAGGGAACACTGAAGCTTTCTTT. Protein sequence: CATSREMPGRGGNTEAFF.